The next 18 T cell receptor beta chains were all read from a single sample in a study of blood T cell repertoires in COVID-19. The repertoire was sequenced with immunoSEQ multiplex PCR; TCRdb's copy has only in-frame clones and lacks some. The sample has about 310,000 clones, about 91% seen once. The source material was PBMCs or T cells enriched from blood (not recorded which). All receptors derive from a middle-aged woman who had recovered from COVID-19.

The chain uses TRBV27 and TRBJ2-3; D possibly corresponds to TRBD2 (6 bases). V was clipped by 2 bases and J by 3 bases, with 9 bases between them. CDR1 and CDR2 from the germline V gene are MNHEY and SMNVEV (reference sequence). The CDR3 totals 14 residues. CDR3 in amino acids: CASSLGGKTDTQYF. The CDR3 coding sequence is TGTGCCAGCAGTTTAGGGGGGAAAACAGATACGCAGTATTTT.

This rearrangement joins TRBV9 to TRBJ2-1; 7 bases align to TRBD2. This CDR3 has 16 amino acids. In germline, CDR1 is SGDLS, CDR2 YYNGEE. Germline trimming cut 0 bases from V and 0 bases from J; bases unmatched to any gene: 3. The CDR3 DNA is TGTGCCAGCAGCGTAGATGGCGGGAGCTCCTACAATGAGCAGTTCTTC. Encoded protein: CASSVDGGSSYNEQFF.

The chain couples TRBV7-9 to TRBJ2-2, with D possibly matching TRBD2 (5 bases). The length of the CDR3 is 12 residues. The V end lost 6 bases, the J end lost 6 bases, and 8 bases lay between the germline ends. Germline V gives CDR1 SEHNR, CDR2 FQNEAQ (reference sequence). CDR3 residues: CASSHSAGELFF. DNA for the CDR3: TGTGCCAGCAGTCATAGCGCCGGGGAGCTGTTTTTT.

The V call is TRBV5-1, the J call TRBJ2-7, with D tentatively TRBD1 (6 bases). CDR1 is SGHRS, CDR2 YFSETQ, per germline. The CDR3 extends over 14 amino acids. Trimming shortened V by 4 bases and J by 2 bases, and 13 bases separated the two germline ends. CDR3 sequence reads: CASSLRDKAYEQYF. In DNA form, the CDR3 reads TGCGCCAGCAGCCTCCGGGACAAAGCCTACGAGCAGTACTTC. Variable domain in full (rest from reference TRBV5-1 and TRBJ2-7): KAGVTQTPRYLIKTRGQQVTLSCSPISGHRSVSWYQQTPGQGLQFLFEYFSETQRNKGNFPGRFSGRQFSNSRSEMNVSTLELGDSALYLCASSLRDKAYEQYFGPGTRLTVT.

The chain links TRBV29-1 to TRBJ2-3, with TRBD1 matching over 8 bases. The trim removed 4 bases at V and 6 bases at J, leaving 9 bases unmatched. The germline CDR1 and CDR2 sequences are SQVTM and ANQGSEA. The CDR3 covers 14 residues. The CDR3 DNA follows: TGCAGCGTTGGGTGGGCAGGGGGCAAGGATACGCAGTATTTT. It yields the protein CSVGWAGGKDTQYF.

The gene calls are TRBV5-6 and TRBJ1-1; D ambiguous. The CDR3 has 17 residues. The germline CDR1 and CDR2 sequences are SGHDT and YYEEEE. The V and J ends lost 4 bases and 0 bases respectively, with 19 bases between them. The CDR3: CASSPGPTKRMNTEAFF. CDR3 nucleotides: TGTGCCAGCAGCCCTGGGCCGACAAAAAGAATGAACACTGAAGCTTTCTTT.

This clone was picked up one time. This chain connects TRBV9 to TRBJ2-1; TRBD1 is a possible D gene (5 bases). This CDR3 is 15 amino acids long. The germline V gene has CDR1 SGDLS and CDR2 YYNGEE. Trimming shortened V by 0 bases and J by 4 bases, and 11 bases separated the two germline ends. As DNA, the CDR3 is TGTGCCAGCAGCGTAGTAGGGGTACCATACAATGAGCAGTTCTTC. Encoded protein: CASSVVGVPYNEQFF.

The gene calls are TRBV14 and TRBJ2-3, with 9 bases that match TRBD1. Losses at the gene ends were 1 base for V and 3 bases for J; bases not matched to a gene: 5. CDR1 and CDR2 (germline): SGHDN, FVKESK. The CDR3 is 16 residues long. The CDR3 here is CASSQVGTGFTDTQYF. The CDR3 coding sequence is TGTGCCAGCAGCCAAGTTGGGACAGGGTTTACAGATACGCAGTATTTT.

The chain combines TRBV11-2 with TRBJ1-3; a possible D gene is TRBD1 (6 bases). Trimming shortened V by 3 bases and J by 4 bases, and 7 bases separated the two germline ends. The CDR3 totals 13 residues. Germline assignment: CDR1 SGHAT and CDR2 FQNNGV. CDR3 DNA: TGTGCCAGCAGCTTCGGACAGGGAAACACCATATATTTT. This translates into CASSFGQGNTIYF.

The chain links TRBV9 to TRBJ2-5; TRBD2 aligns across 7 bases. The V segment lost 0 bases and the J segment 8 bases; nucleotides outside the gene matches: 7. The CDR3 extends over 14 amino acids. Germline assignment: CDR1 SGDLS and CDR2 YYNGEE. The CDR3 nucleotides are TGTGCCAGCAGCGTAGGGCTAGCGGTTTCTACCCAGTACTTC. Its protein is CASSVGLAVSTQYF.

J is TRBJ1-5 and V is TRBV6-2 or TRBV6-3, with 8 bases lining up with TRBD1. The CDR3 has 16 amino acids. Germline V gives CDR1 MNHEY, CDR2 SVGEGT. V shed 2 bases and J 1 base; nucleotides not matched to a gene: 4. CDR3 DNA: TGTGCCAGCAGTTACCCCAGGGGGCCGAGCAATCAGCCCCAGCATTTT. Translating it yields CASSYPRGPSNQPQHF.

This chain joins TRBV7-8 and TRBJ1-5; D unresolved. Germline CDR1 reads SGHVS; CDR2 reads FQNEAQ. The length of the CDR3 is 15 residues. The V and J ends lost 0 bases and 3 bases respectively, with 9 bases between them. The CDR3 spells CASSLAGRSNQPQHF. The CDR3 bases are TGTGCCAGCAGCTTAGCAGGCAGGTCCAATCAGCCCCAGCATTTT.

CDR3 in DNA: TGTGCCAGTGGTCTACCGGGAGGCGGCGAGCTGTTTTTT. Protein sequence: CASGLPGGGELFF. This chain uses TRBV19 with TRBJ2-2; TRBD2 matches at 7 bases. CDR3 length: 13 amino acids. Germline CDR1 LNHDA, CDR2 SQIVND (reference sequence). V was clipped by 8 bases and J by 11 bases; unmatched bases: 11.

This clone was seen a handful of times. This chain joins TRBV7-2 and TRBJ1-2, with 12 nucleotides matching TRBD1. The V gene end was trimmed by 6 bases and the J gene end by 7 bases; junction bases not matched to a gene: 6. The CDR3 length is 14 residues. CDR1 is SGHTA, CDR2 FQGNSA, per germline. The CDR3 DNA reads as TGTGCCAGCAGGGGGACAGGGGGCGAGGTTGGCTACACCTTC. Amino acids: CASRGTGGEVGYTF.

This rearrangement joins TRBV2 to TRBJ2-4, with D perhaps matching TRBD1 (5 bases). Germline V gene sequence: CDR1 SNHLY, CDR2 FYNNEI. This CDR3 is 15 amino acids long. The ends were cut back, 5 bases at V and 1 base at J, with 12 bases in the middle. The CDR3 bases are TGTGCCAGCAGTTCTGGGGCCGCGGCCAAAAACATTCAGTACTTC. It yields the protein CASSSGAAAKNIQYF.

The chain has TRBV5-1 and TRBJ2-1; TRBD2 matches 12 bases. Trimming at V came to 4 bases and at J to 6 bases, leaving 20 bases not matched to a gene. CDR3 length: 20 residues. CDR1 is SGHRS, CDR2 YFSETQ, per germline. This CDR3 is CASSEEPGLAGPGGTNEQFF. In nucleotides, the CDR3 is TGCGCCAGCAGCGAGGAGCCGGGACTAGCGGGTCCTGGGGGGACCAATGAGCAGTTCTTC.

In nucleotides, the CDR3 is TGTGCCAGCAGTGTAGGGCTAGCGGGGGACTTCTCCTACAATGAGCAGTTCTTC. Translated, it gives CASSVGLAGDFSYNEQFF. The V and J genes are TRBV6-1 and TRBJ2-1; 10 bases are shared with TRBD2. This CDR3 spans 18 amino acids. The V gene's germline CDR1 is MNHNS and CDR2 SASEGT. Losses at the gene ends were 4 bases for V and 0 bases for J; bases not matched to a gene: 9.

This clone was picked up one time. This chain uses TRBV19 with TRBJ1-2; D gene unclear. Deletions cut 0 bases from V and 4 bases from J, with 9 bases between. CDR3 length equals 14 residues. The germline V gene encodes CDR1 LNHDA and CDR2 SQIVND (reference sequence). As DNA, the CDR3 is TGTGCCAGTAGTATAGATCGGGGTCCCTATGGCTACACCTTC. Amino acids: CASSIDRGPYGYTF.